This TCR beta chain was sequenced in a study of memory CD4+ T cells and cytomegalovirus serostatus. Study information: This sample comes from healthy Belgian adults, eight to ten CMV seropositive, 24 seronegative.

As processed by the authors: After removing out-of-frame reads, 2,204,828 distinct TCRbeta sequences remained. TCRdb's copy holds only in-frame clones and misses some; the assay was immunoSEQ multiplex PCR. That table is the source of V, J and clone size, and D and trimming were worked out from the DNA. The sample gives tens of thousands of clones, 79% of which show up once; roughly 1.1% is in the top ten. This CDR3 contains 13 residues. Germline values: CDR1 LGHNT, CDR2 FRNRAP. The germline V and J ends were trimmed by 6 bases and 4 bases, with 12 bases remaining between them. Single viable CD3+CD4+CD8-CD45RO+ cells were sorted as the memory CD4+ T cells. This clone was seen just once. Its antigen is as yet unknown. The study, taken as a whole, reports: The CMV-associated TCR signature appears largely within the CD4+ memory repertoire. About two fifths of the roughly 160 known CMV-associated TCRbeta sequences appeared in CD4+ memory.

The sequenced sample consisted of memory CD4+ T cells from blood. This receptor was identified in an adult in good health and CMV-seronegative. The rearrangement joins TRBV12-5 to TRBJ1-1, with TRBD1 as a possible D gene (5 bases). The CDR3 region has the DNA TGTGCTAGTGGGGGGGTTTCTGGCACTGAAGCTTTCTTT. Translated: CASGGVSGTEAFF.